Listed below are T cell receptor beta chains from one sample, sequenced in a study of T cells expressing NK-cell markers. TCRdb re-analyzed the 5' RACE reads; it lists each CDR3 protein once, without DNA. Found here are about 440,000 distinct CDR3 sequences; the top ten clones hold less than 7.5%. Sequencing was done on a sample of blood T cells: a sorted CD56 or NKG2C T cell subset, CD4+ or CD8+ T cells, or bulk PBMC T cells (not recorded which). The receptors here all came from a woman between 18 and 70 years old in good health. The CDR3 runs from the conserved cysteine through the conserved F or W.

v_gene	j_gene	CDR3aa
TRBV18	TRBJ2-5	CASHPPLPQETQYF
TRBV20-1	TRBJ2-7	CSARAGTSGYEQYF
TRBV5-1	TRBJ1-1	CASSYEGSAEAFF
TRBV5-1	TRBJ1-1	CASSLNGGRTEAFF
TRBV20-1	TRBJ2-2	CSARSADRDLNTGELFF
TRBV6-1	TRBJ1-1	CASSPHDENTEAFF
TRBV10-3	TRBJ2-1	CAISGSGRGNEQFF
TRBV18	TRBJ2-5	CASSLLGQIQETQYF
TRBV5-6	TRBJ1-2	CASRGVYYGYTF
TRBV29-1	TRBJ1-3	CSVDDPRSGGNTIYF
TRBV5-6	TRBJ2-3	CASRHSTDTQYF
TRBV21-1	TRBJ1-1	CATRRAVEAFF
TRBV6-1	TRBJ2-4	CASKYGGAAKNIQYF
TRBV5-1	TRBJ1-1	CASSLGQGWSEAFF
TRBV11-2	TRBJ2-1	CASSTPSGNRYEQFF
TRBV20-1	TRBJ1-5	CSAPQGGGNQPQHF
TRBV29-1	TRBJ2-3	CSVEAPGGTTDTQYF